The following is a T cell receptor beta chain sequence with its context. Its target is unknown. The germline V gene encodes CDR1 SGDLS and CDR2 YYNGEE. V lost 0 bases and J lost 2; bases outside the gene matches: 8. There are 19 residues in the CDR3. These data belong to a study of cytomegalovirus exposure and HLA in healthy donors. PCR involved 60 Vbeta and 13 Jbeta primers. Only in-frame clones appear in the TCRdb table, and some are missing; sequencing was by immunoSEQ multiplex PCR. This table holds about 54,000 clones, approximately 86% found once. Study outcomes and limitations: In the analysis, some V segments, TRBV6-2 and TRBV6-3 included, were excluded as indistinguishable. No immune exposure information besides CMV serostatus was available.

This chain links TRBV9 with TRBJ2-1, with 13 bases that match TRBD2. This receptor was identified in a woman aged 18-29 years in good health and CMV-seronegative. Specimen: PBMCs. The CDR3 nucleotides read TGTGCCAGCAGCGTAGGAGGGACTAGCGGGATCCAAGCCTACAATGAGCAGTTCTTC. The encoded protein is CASSVGGTSGIQAYNEQFF.